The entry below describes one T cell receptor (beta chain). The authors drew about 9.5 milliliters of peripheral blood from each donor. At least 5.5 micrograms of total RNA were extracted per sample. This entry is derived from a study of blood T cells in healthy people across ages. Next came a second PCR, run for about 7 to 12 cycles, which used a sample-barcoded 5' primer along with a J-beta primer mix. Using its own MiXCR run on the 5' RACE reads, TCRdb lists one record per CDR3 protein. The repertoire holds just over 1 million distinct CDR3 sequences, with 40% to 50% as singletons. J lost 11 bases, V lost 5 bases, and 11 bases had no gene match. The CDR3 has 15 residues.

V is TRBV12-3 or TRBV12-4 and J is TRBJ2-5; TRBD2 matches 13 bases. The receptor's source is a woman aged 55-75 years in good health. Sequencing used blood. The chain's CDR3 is CASSRGLAGVDEQYF. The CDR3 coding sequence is TGTGCCAGCAGTCGAGGACTAGCGGGAGTGGATGAGCAGTACTTC.